Listed below are T cell receptor beta chains from one sample, sequenced in a study of cytomegalovirus exposure and HLA in healthy donors. Assay used: immunoSEQ multiplex PCR; TCRdb lists only in-frame clones, some missing. The sample contains roughly 140,000 clones, less than 85% of which appear only once. The sequencing sample was made of PBMCs. The receptors originated from a man aged 50-60 years in good health and CMV-seropositive. Both conserved end residues are part of each CDR3. The D gene is left open where the match is weak. Clone size is stated in some rows and not others, as once, few, many or a class when expanded.

TRBV5-1	TRBJ2-1	NA	NA	TGCGCCAGCAGCTTGTTAACTAGTAGTGAGCAGTTCTTC	CASSLLTSSEQFF
TRBV10-3	TRBJ2-7	once	TRBD2	TGTGCCATCAGTGGCGGGACTAGCGTGTACGAGCAGTACTTC	CAISGGTSVYEQYF
TRBV5-1	TRBJ2-7	once	TRBD1	TGCGCCAGCAGCTCCAGTGCCGGGACAGGGGTGCGCGAGCAGTACTTC	CASSSSAGTGVREQYF
TRBV11-2	TRBJ2-7	NA	NA	TGTGCCAGCAGCCAACTGCCCGCCTCAGGGGCATTCTTATACGAGCAGTACTTC	CASSQLPASGAFLYEQYF
TRBV7-9	TRBJ1-1	NA	NA	TGTGCCAGCAGCTTAGGGGGCGCTGAAGCTTTCTTT	CASSLGGAEAFF
TRBV19	TRBJ1-4	NA	TRBD1	TGTGCCAGTAGTTTACTACAGGGGACCGATGAAAAACTGTTTTTT	CASSLLQGTDEKLFF
TRBV14	TRBJ1-2	NA	NA	TGTGCCAGCAGCCAAGCAGGGGTACATGGCTACACCTTC	CASSQAGVHGYTF
TRBV25-1	TRBJ2-7	NA	TRBD2	TGTGCCAGCAGGGCCGGGACTAGCGTAGGAGAGCAGTACTTC	CASRAGTSVGEQYF
TRBV18	TRBJ1-1	once	NA	TGTGCCAGCTCACCCGCGCGGCTGGGCACTGAAGCTTTCTTT	CASSPARLGTEAFF
TRBV6-5	TRBJ1-4	NA	NA	TGTGCCAGCAGTTACCGTCCGGGGGAAAAACTGTTTTTT	CASSYRPGEKLFF
TRBV6-1	TRBJ2-5	NA	NA	TGTGCCAGCAGTGATCCCCCCATGGAGACCCAGTACTTC	CASSDPPMETQYF
TRBV30	TRBJ2-2	NA	NA	TGTGCCTGGAGTGTGATGAGCGGGGAGCTGTTTTTT	CAWSVMSGELFF
TRBV11-2	TRBJ2-3	NA	TRBD2	TGTGCCAGCAGCTCCTGGACTAGCGGGATAACAGATACGCAGTATTTT	CASSSWTSGITDTQYF
TRBV28	TRBJ1-4	NA	NA	TGTGCCAGCAGTTCGAACAGGGCAACTAATGAAAAACTGTTTTTT	CASSSNRATNEKLFF
TRBV28	TRBJ2-6	NA	NA	TGTGCCAGCAGGGCTGGGCCATTTGGGGCCAACGTCCTGACTTTC	CASRAGPFGANVLTF
TRBV4-1	TRBJ1-1	NA	TRBD1	TGCGCCAGCAGCCAAGAGGACAGGGTCGACACTGAAGCTTTCTTT	CASSQEDRVDTEAFF
TRBV6-4	TRBJ2-7	many	NA	TGTGCCAGCAGTTACGGTGACAGTTCAATCTACGAGCAGTACTTC	CASSYGDSSIYEQYF
TRBV7-9	TRBJ2-2	NA	NA	TGTGCCAGCGGACGGAGGAGGACGCACTATAACACCGGGGAGCTGTTTTTT	CASGRRRTHYNTGELFF
TRBV30	TRBJ2-2	once	NA	TGTGCCTGGAGTGGGAGGGCGGACACCGGGGAGCTGTTTTTT	CAWSGRADTGELFF
TRBV25-1	TRBJ1-6	NA	NA	TGTGCCAGCATGTCGCGAGGTTGGGATTCACCCCTCCACTTT	CASMSRGWDSPLHF
TRBV4-1	TRBJ2-2	NA	TRBD2	TGCGCCAGCAGGACGGGACTAGCGGGAAAGAACACCGGGGAGCTGTTTTTT	CASRTGLAGKNTGELFF
TRBV18	TRBJ1-5	NA	TRBD1	TGTGCCAGTCGTAAGGGGGCGGGTCAGCCCCAGCATTTT	CASRKGAGQPQHF
TRBV7-8	TRBJ2-7	NA	TRBD2	TGTGCCAGCAGCGCAAGACTAGCGGGAGGGCCTGGGTACGAGCAGTACTTC	CASSARLAGGPGYEQYF
TRBV6-5	TRBJ2-1	NA	TRBD2	TGTGCCAGCAGTGGAGGGACTAGCGGTGAGCAGTTCTTC	CASSGGTSGEQFF
TRBV5-4	TRBJ1-3	NA	TRBD1	TGTGCCAGCAGCTCAACAGGGGCTGGAAACACCATATATTTT	CASSSTGAGNTIYF
TRBV14	TRBJ2-7	NA	NA	TGTGCCAGCAGCCGAAACAGGGGAGGCTCCTACGAGCAGTACTTC	CASSRNRGGSYEQYF
TRBV4-1	TRBJ2-7	NA	TRBD1	TGCGCCAGCAGCCGAGACAGGGGCTACGAGCAGTACTTC	CASSRDRGYEQYF
TRBV2	TRBJ1-2	few	NA	TGTGCCAGCAGTGAAGAGTCACAGGGAGGCTACACCTTC	CASSEESQGGYTF
TRBV18	TRBJ1-1	NA	NA	TGTGCCAGCTCACCGGGGGGGGCCCTGAACACTGAAGCTTTCTTT	CASSPGGALNTEAFF
TRBV4-1	TRBJ2-7	NA	NA	TGCGCCAGCAGCCAAGTCCAGGGCTCCTACGAGCAGTACTTC	CASSQVQGSYEQYF
TRBV30	TRBJ1-4	NA	NA	TGTGCCTGGTCCCCCGGGACTGCGGATGAAAAACTGTTTTTT	CAWSPGTADEKLFF
TRBV15	TRBJ2-1	NA	TRBD2	TGTGCCACCAGCCGGAGGGGACTAGCGGGACTTAAGGATGAGCAGTTCTTC	CATSRRGLAGLKDEQFF
TRBV7-9	TRBJ1-3	NA	NA	TGTTCCAGCAGCTTCTCATTACAGGACATTCCGGGAGACACCATATATTTT	CSSSFSLQDIPGDTIYF
TRBV15	TRBJ2-7	NA	TRBD2	TGTGCCACCGGGACTAGCGGCTACGAGCAGTACTTC	CATGTSGYEQYF
TRBV11-2	TRBJ1-5	NA	TRBD1	TGTGCCAGCAGCTTAAGGCAGGGGGTTGATTTAAATCAGCCCCAGCATTTT	CASSLRQGVDLNQPQHF
TRBV5-4	TRBJ2-3	once	TRBD2	TGTGCCAGCAGTCAGCCGCGGGAGCTAGGTACGCAGTATTTT	CASSQPRELGTQYF
TRBV5-1	TRBJ2-3	few	TRBD2	TGCGCCAGCAAGGTGGCCGGGAGGCCAGATACGCAGTATTTT	CASKVAGRPDTQYF
TRBV27	TRBJ1-4	NA	NA	TGTGCCAGCAGGGACAGTAATAATGAAAAACTGTTTTTT	CASRDSNNEKLFF
TRBV6-6	TRBJ2-7	NA	NA	TGTGCCAGCAGTGCGCGGGACCAAAACCTATACGAGCAGTACTTC	CASSARDQNLYEQYF
TRBV18	TRBJ2-5	NA	NA	TGTGCCAGCTCACGCTACCAGGGGCAGCAAGAGACCCAGTACTTC	CASSRYQGQQETQYF
TRBV11-2	TRBJ2-2	NA	TRBD2	TGTGCCAGCAGCTTTAGCGGGAGCTACACCGGGGAGCTGTTTTTT	CASSFSGSYTGELFF
TRBV13	TRBJ2-5	NA	NA	TGTGCCAGCAGCTTAAACGGGAGACGAGAGACCCAGTACTTC	CASSLNGRRETQYF
TRBV20-1	TRBJ1-4	many	NA	TGCAGTGCTAGAGATGAGGGGACTCTTTTT	CSARDEGTLF
TRBV10-3	TRBJ2-7	few	TRBD1	TGTGCCAGCAGTGACAGGGCAACCTACGAGCAGTACTTC	CASSDRATYEQYF
TRBV5-1	TRBJ2-7	NA	TRBD1	TGCGCCAGCAGCCCAGGGACAGGGGCCTACGAGCAGTACTTC	CASSPGTGAYEQYF
TRBV30	TRBJ2-2	NA	NA	TGTGCCTGGAGTATGGGGGCTAACGGGGAGCTGTTTTTT	CAWSMGANGELFF
TRBV5-1	TRBJ2-3	NA	TRBD1	TGCGCCAGCAGCCCCCAGGGGGCAGGCACAGATACGCAGTATTTT	CASSPQGAGTDTQYF